The 30 T cell receptor beta chains presented below share a single source sample, sequenced in a study of cytomegalovirus exposure and HLA in healthy donors. In the PCR, 60 Vbeta and 13 Jbeta primers were used. The table came from immunoSEQ multiplex PCR; TCRdb's copy has only in-frame clones and leaves some out. Of about 120,000 clones in the sample, under 80% were seen once. The sample was PBMCs. These receptors originate from a man between 60 and 70 years old in good health and CMV-seropositive.

The chain links TRBV12-5 to TRBJ1-5; D call uncertain. V lost 8 bases and J lost 0, with 20 bases in between. The CDR3 has 17 residues. CDR1 is LGHNT, CDR2 FRNRAP, per germline. CDR3 loop: CASRLRTLGDSNQPQHF. The CDR3 nucleotides read TGTGCTAGTCGGTTAAGGACCCTCGGGGATAGCAATCAGCCCCAGCATTTT.

The sample holds one count of this clone. This chain joins TRBV29-1 and TRBJ2-1, with D maybe TRBD1 (6 bases). Germline CDR1 SQVTM, CDR2 ANQGSEA. The CDR3 has 13 amino acids. V dropped 1 base and J dropped 4 bases, with 8 bases sitting between them. The CDR3 DNA reads as TGCAGCGTTGAAGGGACAGCGTACAATGAGCAGTTCTTC. It encodes CSVEGTAYNEQFF.

The table lists this clone with a few counts. V is TRBV27 and J is TRBJ1-5, with 7 bases that match TRBD1. Germline lookup yields CDR1 MNHEY and CDR2 SMNVEV (reference sequence). The V and J ends lost 4 bases and 3 bases, in that order; junction bases with no gene match: 3. This CDR3 contains 14 residues. The CDR3 reads CASSSGQFNQPQHF. CDR3 coding DNA: TGTGCCAGCAGTTCGGGACAGTTCAATCAGCCCCAGCATTTT.

The table lists this clone with a count of one. The rearrangement links TRBV28 to TRBJ1-3, with D maybe TRBD1 (5 bases). CDR1 and CDR2 from the germline V gene are MDHEN and SYDVKM. Trimming took 3 bases from V and 3 from J, leaving 9 bases between them. The CDR3 is 14 residues long. The CDR3 sequence: CASSFRGFGNTIYF. The CDR3 DNA sequence: TGTGCCAGCAGTTTTAGGGGATTTGGAAACACCATATATTTT. Full variable domain (rest looked up from reference TRBV28 and TRBJ1-3): DVKVTQSSRYLVKRTGEKVFLECVQDMDHENMFWYRQDPGLGLRLIYFSYDVKMKEKGDIPEGYSVSREKKERFSLILESASTNQTSMYLCASSFRGFGNTIYFGEGSWLTVV.

The J gene is TRBJ2-3, the V gene TRBV18; D is perhaps TRBD2 (6 bases). Germline lookup yields CDR1 KGHSH and CDR2 LQKENI. CDR3 size: 17 residues. Trimming stripped 3 bases from V and 2 bases from J, with 18 bases between. CDR3 sequence reads: CASSPRRDSRDTDTQYF. The CDR3 nucleotides read TGTGCCAGCTCACCGCGCCGGGACTCCCGGGACACAGATACGCAGTATTTT.

This chain connects TRBV28 to TRBJ1-2; a weak D match, TRBD1 (5 bases). From germline, CDR1 is MDHEN and CDR2 SYDVKM. This CDR3 spans 13 amino acids. V lost 6 bases, J lost 5 bases, and 13 bases lay in between. CDR3 nucleotides: TGTGCCAGCAGAGGGGTAGCAGTGTATGGCTACACCTTC. This codes for CASRGVAVYGYTF.

The DNA of the CDR3 is TGTGCCAGCAGCCCCCGACAGTCTCCCTATGGCTACACCTTC. This sequence encodes CASSPRQSPYGYTF. The chain couples TRBV7-2 to TRBJ1-2; TRBD1 is a possible D gene (5 bases). The CDR3 extends over 14 amino acids. V shed 5 bases and J shed 4 bases, with 14 bases lying between them. In germline, CDR1 is SGHTA, CDR2 FQGNSA.

This clone is a singleton in its sample. The V and J genes are TRBV30 and TRBJ1-2, with a weak D call TRBD1 (6 bases). V lost 3 bases, J lost 8 bases, and 19 bases lay in between. The germline V gene encodes CDR1 GTSNPN and CDR2 SVGIG (reference sequence). This CDR3 is 14 amino acids long. CDR3 nucleotide sequence: TGTGCCTGGAGCGCCACAGGGTACGCGCGAGGCTACACCTTC. Protein product: CAWSATGYARGYTF.

The chain is built from TRBV9 and TRBJ1-5; unclear D gene. The V end lost 0 bases, the J end lost 0 bases, and 7 bases lay between the germline ends. The CDR3 spans 15 residues. CDR1 and CDR2 (germline): SGDLS, YYNGEE. The CDR3 spells CASSVDGYSNQPQHF. In DNA, the CDR3 is TGTGCCAGCAGCGTAGACGGGTATAGCAATCAGCCCCAGCATTTT.

This chain joins TRBV9 and TRBJ2-1; TRBD2 agrees at 8 bases. This CDR3 spans 16 amino acids. Germline V lookup: CDR1 SGDLS, CDR2 YYNGEE. Trimming at V came to 3 bases and at J to 3 bases, leaving 8 bases not matched to a gene. The CDR3 DNA reads as TGTGCCAGCAGCGCGGGAGGGCCCAGTTTCTACAATGAGCAGTTCTTC. It specifies CASSAGGPSFYNEQFF.

The V gene is TRBV25-1, the J gene TRBJ2-1; D gene uncertain. Looked up from germline, CDR1 is MGHDK and CDR2 is SYGVNS. V was pared by 4 bases and J by 9 bases, with 13 bases between. The CDR3 covers 13 residues. This CDR3 is CASSGYLRGEQFF. In nucleotides, the CDR3 is TGTGCCAGCAGTGGGTATTTGCGCGGTGAGCAGTTCTTC.

This chain connects TRBV11-2 to TRBJ1-6; D ambiguous. V lost 5 bases and J 6 bases, leaving 17 bases between the germline ends. CDR3 length: 16 residues. Germline CDR1 reads SGHAT; CDR2 reads FQNNGV. CDR3 region: CASSDSRLNLNSPLHF. The CDR3 DNA is TGTGCCAGCAGCGACTCACGACTAAACCTTAATTCACCCCTCCACTTT.

The chain links TRBV18 to TRBJ1-5; 9 bases fit TRBD1. The V gene end was trimmed by 3 bases and the J gene end by 1 base; junction bases not matched to a gene: 4. Germline V gene lookup returns CDR1 KGHSH and CDR2 LQKENI. The CDR3 covers 16 residues. The CDR3 loop reads CASSPTGGRSNQPQHF. CDR3 coding DNA: TGTGCCAGCTCACCCACAGGGGGCCGGAGCAATCAGCCCCAGCATTTT.

In DNA, the CDR3 is TGCAGCGTCTGGACAGGCTACGAGCAGTACTTC. Its protein product is CSVWTGYEQYF. This chain connects TRBV29-1 to TRBJ2-7, with TRBD1 matching 7 bases. The ends lost 6 bases at V and 3 bases at J; junction bases unmatched: 2. Germline V gene sequence: CDR1 SQVTM, CDR2 ANQGSEA. This CDR3 region has 11 residues.

This clone was detected only once. The rearrangement links TRBV7-3 to TRBJ2-7, with TRBD2 matching over 14 bases. Germline V gene sequence: CDR1 SGHTA, CDR2 FQGTGA. V was clipped by 5 bases and J by 6 bases; unmatched bases: 6. This CDR3 spans 15 amino acids. The CDR3 protein is CASSPGLAGEGEQYF. CDR3 coding DNA: TGTGCCAGCAGCCCGGGACTAGCGGGAGAAGGCGAGCAGTACTTC.

The chain is built from TRBV11-2 and TRBJ2-4; D perhaps matches TRBD1 (6 bases). The length of the CDR3 is 15 residues. Germline values: CDR1 SGHAT, CDR2 FQNNGV. Trimming pared 1 base from V and 7 bases from J, leaving 14 bases between. CDR3 DNA: TGTGCCAGCAGCTTAGGGGGGCTATTTAGTAACATTCAGTACTTC. It is translated as CASSLGGLFSNIQYF.

The rearrangement joins TRBV2 to TRBJ2-7; 7 nucleotides align to TRBD2. The CDR3 loop spans 14 amino acids. J gave up 2 bases and V 7 bases, and 8 bases lay outside the gene matches. Per the germline V gene, CDR1 is SNHLY and CDR2 is FYNNEI. For the CDR3, the DNA is TGTGCCAGCACCGTGAGGGCGGGAGCCTACGAGCAGTACTTC. This gives the protein CASTVRAGAYEQYF.

The V gene is TRBV29-1, the J gene TRBJ1-2; D ambiguous. V lost 7 bases and J lost 7, with 13 bases in between. Germline V gene lookup returns CDR1 SQVTM and CDR2 ANQGSEA. The CDR3 has 11 amino acids. CDR3 region: CSGGPPAGYTF. CDR3 coding DNA: TGCAGCGGAGGGCCCCCCGCTGGCTACACCTTC.

The chain recombines TRBV18 with TRBJ2-7; 13 bases are shared with TRBD2. V was pared by 1 base and J by 1 base, with 4 bases of the junction left unmatched. The CDR3 consists of 17 residues. Germline CDR1 and CDR2: KGHSH and LQKENI. As DNA, the CDR3 is TGTGCCAGCTCACCACTACTAGCGGGAGGGCCATCCTACGAGCAGTACTTC. Amino acid sequence: CASSPLLAGGPSYEQYF. Based on the CDR3 plus reference TRBV18 and TRBJ2-7, the full variable domain is NAGVMQNPRHLVRRRGQEARLRCSPMKGHSHVYWYRQLPEEGLKFMVYLQKENIIDESGMPKERFSAEFPKEGPSILRIQQVVRGDSAAYFCASSPLLAGGPSYEQYFGPGTRLTVT.

This chain uses TRBV18 with TRBJ2-5, with a weak D call TRBD2 (5 bases). The CDR3 is 15 residues long. V was trimmed by 0 bases and J by 0 bases, leaving 8 bases between them. Looked up from germline, CDR1 is KGHSH and CDR2 is LQKENI. The CDR3 DNA is TGTGCCAGCTCACCACCGCGGGCGTACCAAGAGACCCAGTACTTC. Translation gives CASSPPRAYQETQYF.

J is TRBJ2-3 and V is TRBV9; 7 bases are shared with TRBD1. The V gene's germline CDR1 is SGDLS and CDR2 YYNGEE. This CDR3 is built from 16 residues. After removal of 3 bases from V and 6 bases from J, the junction contained 13 bases not matched to a gene. This CDR3 reads CASSGQRTGVGDTQYF. The CDR3 coding sequence is TGTGCCAGCAGCGGGCAAAGGACAGGTGTAGGCGATACGCAGTATTTT.

The gene calls are TRBV5-1 and TRBJ1-1, with no clear D. The CDR3 is 14 residues long. Between the trimmed V and J ends, which lost 3 bases and 0 bases, there was a span of 9 bases. CDR1 is SGHRS and CDR2 is YFSETQ in the germline V gene. The CDR3 spells CASSSRGMNTEAFF. The DNA for the CDR3 is TGCGCCAGCAGCTCGCGAGGGATGAACACTGAAGCTTTCTTT.

This clone was observed a few times. CDR3 sequence: CASSHRPGLADEQYF. Here the CDR3 DNA reads TGCGCCAGCAGCCACAGACCGGGACTAGCGGACGAGCAGTACTTC. The chain uses TRBV4-1 and TRBJ2-7; TRBD2 matches 11 bases. CDR1 and CDR2 (germline): MGHRA, YSYEKL. The CDR3 extends over 15 amino acids. J gave up 5 bases and V 3 bases, and 6 bases lay outside the gene matches.

The chain has TRBV4-1 and TRBJ2-5; no reliable D call. Trimming removed 1 base from V and 5 bases from J, with 8 bases in between. This CDR3 region has 13 residues. Germline V CDR1 and CDR2: MGHRA, YSYEKL. CDR3 residues: CASSQAQRETQYF. As DNA, the CDR3 is TGCGCCAGCAGCCAAGCTCAACGGGAGACCCAGTACTTC.

This clone was detected a few times. This rearrangement joins TRBV29-1 to TRBJ2-7, with 11 bases aligning to TRBD1. Germline V CDR1 and CDR2: SQVTM, ANQGSEA. The CDR3 has 13 residues. Trimming removed 6 bases from V and 5 bases from J; junction bases left unmatched: 6. The CDR3 reads CSVTGQGVHEQYF. In DNA form, the CDR3 reads TGCAGCGTAACGGGACAGGGGGTACACGAGCAGTACTTC.

The chain employs TRBV19 and TRBJ1-1; a weak D match, TRBD1 (5 bases). The V end was cut by 2 bases, the J end by 11 bases, with 15 bases between. Germline CDR1 LNHDA, CDR2 SQIVND (reference sequence). The CDR3 covers 13 residues. The CDR3 region is CASSIPLSGGAFF. The CDR3 DNA reads TGTGCCAGTAGTATACCCCTCTCCGGGGGGGCTTTCTTT.

Comments on this clone: At one end, the junction sequence differs from germline, possibly due to a read error. This chain joins TRBV15 and TRBJ1-4; a weak D match, TRBD1 (5 bases). This CDR3 has 15 residues. CDR1 is LNHNV and CDR2 is YYDKDF in the germline V gene (reference sequence). Written as DNA, the CDR3 is TGTGCCACCAGCCGAGACCGACAGCTTAATGAAAAACTGTTTTTT. Protein sequence: CATSRDRQLNEKLFF.

A single count supports this clone. The CDR3 DNA reads as TGTGCCAGCAGCCTGGGGGCGGTCCGGGGGGGAACGCAGTATTTT. As protein: CASSLGAVRGGTQYF. This rearrangement joins TRBV11-2 to TRBJ2-3; 8 bases map to TRBD2. Germline V gene sequence: CDR1 SGHAT, CDR2 FQNNGV. CDR3 length: 15 amino acids. V dropped 5 bases and J dropped 9; count of bases not matched to a gene: 13. The variable domain in full, completed from reference TRBV11-2 and TRBJ2-3, reads EAGVAQSPRYKIIEKRQSVAFWCNPISGHATLYWYQQILGQGPKLLIQFQNNGVVDDSQLPKDRFSAERLKGVDSTLKIQPAKLEDSAVYLCASSLGAVRGGTQYFGPGTRLTVL.

The chain couples TRBV30 to TRBJ1-5, with 7 bases identical to TRBD1. CDR3 length: 15 residues. The germline V gene has CDR1 GTSNPN and CDR2 SVGIG (reference sequence). Trimming removed 0 bases from V and 7 bases from J; junction bases left unmatched: 9. The CDR3 sequence is CAWSVPGTADQPQHF. CDR3 nucleotide sequence: TGTGCCTGGAGTGTCCCCGGGACAGCGGACCAGCCCCAGCATTTT.

This clone is a singleton in its sample. The chain is built from TRBV28 and TRBJ1-2, with TRBD1 matching 10 bases. V gave up 7 bases and J gave up 6 bases; unmatched junction bases: 5. The germline V gene encodes CDR1 MDHEN and CDR2 SYDVKM. CDR3 length: 13 residues. The CDR3, as DNA: TGTGCCAGCACTCAGGGACAGGGGAATGGCTACACCTTC. Its translation is CASTQGQGNGYTF.